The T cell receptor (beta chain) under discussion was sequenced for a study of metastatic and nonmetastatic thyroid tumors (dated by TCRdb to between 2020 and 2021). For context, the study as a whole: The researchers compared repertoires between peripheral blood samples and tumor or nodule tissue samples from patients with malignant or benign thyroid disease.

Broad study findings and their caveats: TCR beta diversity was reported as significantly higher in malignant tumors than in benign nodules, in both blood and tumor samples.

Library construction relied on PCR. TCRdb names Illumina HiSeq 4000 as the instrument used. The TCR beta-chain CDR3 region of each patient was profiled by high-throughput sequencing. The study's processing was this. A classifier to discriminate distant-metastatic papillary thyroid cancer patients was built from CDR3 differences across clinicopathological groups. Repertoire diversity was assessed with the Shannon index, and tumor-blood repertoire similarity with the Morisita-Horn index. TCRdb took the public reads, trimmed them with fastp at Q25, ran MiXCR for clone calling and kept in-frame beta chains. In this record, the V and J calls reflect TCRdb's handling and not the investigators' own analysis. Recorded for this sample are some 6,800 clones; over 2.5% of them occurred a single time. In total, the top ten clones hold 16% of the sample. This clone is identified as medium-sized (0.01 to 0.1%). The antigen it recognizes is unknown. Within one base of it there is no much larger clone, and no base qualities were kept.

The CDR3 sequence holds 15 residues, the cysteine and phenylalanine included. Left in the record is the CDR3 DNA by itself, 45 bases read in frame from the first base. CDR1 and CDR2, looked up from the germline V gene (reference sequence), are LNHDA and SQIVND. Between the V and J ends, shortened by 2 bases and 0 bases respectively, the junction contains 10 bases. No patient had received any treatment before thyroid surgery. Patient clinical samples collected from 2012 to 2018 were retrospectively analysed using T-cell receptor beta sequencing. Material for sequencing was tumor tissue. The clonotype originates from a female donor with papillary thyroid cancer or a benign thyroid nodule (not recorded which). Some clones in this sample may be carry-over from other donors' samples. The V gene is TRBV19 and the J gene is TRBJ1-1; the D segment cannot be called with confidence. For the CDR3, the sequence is CASSINQVMNTEAFF. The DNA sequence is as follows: TGTGCCAGTAGTATAAACCAGGTTATGAACACTGAAGCTTTCTTT.